Listed here are 22 T cell receptor beta chains from one sample, sequenced in a study of cytomegalovirus exposure and HLA in healthy donors. The PCR made use of 60 Vbeta and 13 Jbeta primers. Here immunoSEQ multiplex PCR was the method, and the copy in TCRdb shows in-frame clones only, minus some. The repertoire holds approximately 79,000 clones, with under 80% as singletons. The material sequenced was PBMCs. The receptor set was obtained from a male donor in good health and CMV-seropositive.

The chain recombines TRBV6-4 with TRBJ2-3, with 7 bases that match TRBD1. The length of the CDR3 is 15 residues. CDR1 MRHNA and CDR2 SNTAGT come from the germline V gene. J was trimmed by 5 bases and V by 2 bases; bases with no gene match: 7. CDR3 nucleotides: TGTGCCAGCAGTGACGGCCAGGGGGAAGGAGATACGCAGTATTTT. It yields the protein CASSDGQGEGDTQYF.

The chain carries TRBV19 and TRBJ1-1; TRBD1 might be the D (5 bases). Trimming stripped 4 bases from V and 1 base from J, with 10 bases between. CDR3 length equals 14 residues. Germline lookup yields CDR1 LNHDA and CDR2 SQIVND (reference sequence). The CDR3 loop is CASSNPGGNTEAFF. The CDR3 bases are TGTGCCAGTAGTAACCCCGGGGGGAACACTGAAGCTTTCTTT.

DNA of the CDR3: TGTGCCAGCAGCCGAGGGGGGGGAGGCGAGACCCAGTACTTC. This sequence encodes CASSRGGGGETQYF. V gene TRBV7-3 combines with J gene TRBJ2-5; D possibly corresponds to TRBD2 (7 bases). V shed 5 bases and J shed 5 bases, with 15 bases lying between them. Germline CDR1 and CDR2: SGHTA and FQGTGA. The CDR3 totals 14 residues. Full variable domain (missing parts from reference TRBV7-3 and TRBJ2-5): GAGVSQTPSNKVTEKGKYVELRCDPISGHTALYWYRQSLGQGPEFLIYFQGTGAADDSGLPNDRFFAVRPEGSVSTLKIQRTERGDSAVYLCASSRGGGGETQYFGPGTRLLVL.

This chain links TRBV30 with TRBJ2-5; D is uncertain. The V end lost 5 bases, the J end lost 3 bases, and 10 bases lay between the germline ends. The germline CDR1 and CDR2 sequences are GTSNPN and SVGIG (reference sequence). This CDR3 has 12 residues. The CDR3 spells CAWDLGKETQYF. Here the CDR3 DNA reads TGTGCCTGGGACCTAGGAAAAGAGACCCAGTACTTC.

J is TRBJ1-1 and V is TRBV10-2, with 7 bases fitting TRBD1. This CDR3 is 13 amino acids long. Germline V gene data show CDR1 as WSHSY and CDR2 as SAAADI. V lost 6 bases and J lost 10; bases outside the gene matches: 11. CDR3 residues: CASSQDRVLAAFF. In DNA form, the CDR3 reads TGCGCCAGCAGCCAAGACAGGGTATTGGCAGCTTTCTTT.

The V gene is TRBV7-2, the J gene TRBJ2-7, with a weak D call TRBD2 (6 bases). The CDR3 is 15 amino acids. Germline CDR1 is SGHTA and CDR2 is FQGNSA. V lost 1 base and J 2 bases, leaving 12 bases between the germline ends. The CDR3 DNA follows: TGTGCCAGCAGCTTAGGACTAGACCAGACCTACGAGCAGTACTTC. Its translation: CASSLGLDQTYEQYF.

The chain links TRBV5-6 to TRBJ1-6, with D perhaps TRBD1 (5 bases). The CDR3 runs 16 residues. The V end was cut by 4 bases, the J end by 8 bases, with 19 bases between. Germline CDR1 is SGHDT and CDR2 is YYEEEE. In DNA, the CDR3 is TGTGCCAGCAGCGCGCGTGCGGGGACCATGGATTCACCCCTCCACTTT. It encodes CASSARAGTMDSPLHF. Full variable domain (remainder filled in from reference TRBV5-6 and TRBJ1-6): DAGVTQSPTHLIKTRGQQVTLRCSPKSGHDTVSWYQQALGQGPQFIFQYYEEEERQRGNFPDRFSGHQFPNYSSELNVNALLLGDSALYLCASSARAGTMDSPLHFGNGTRLTVT.

The chain couples TRBV7-2 to TRBJ2-5, with TRBD2 matching 10 bases. Losses at the gene ends were 4 bases for V and 4 bases for J; bases not matched to a gene: 12. The germline V gene has CDR1 SGHTA and CDR2 FQGNSA. The CDR3 extends over 17 amino acids. The CDR3 here is CASSSQRSSGSSETQYF. The CDR3 DNA reads as TGTGCCAGCAGCTCCCAACGTTCTAGCGGGAGTTCAGAGACCCAGTACTTC. The full variable domain, completed using reference TRBV7-2 and TRBJ2-5, is GAGVSQSPSNKVTEKGKDVELRCDPISGHTALYWYRQSLGQGLEFLIYFQGNSAPDKSGLPSDRFSAERTGGSVSTLTIQRTQQEDSAVYLCASSSQRSSGSSETQYFGPGTRLLVL.

The chain has TRBV28 and TRBJ2-7, with 12 bases aligning to TRBD2. There are 14 residues in the CDR3. V lost 8 bases and J lost 2; bases outside the gene matches: 4. From germline, CDR1 is MDHEN and CDR2 SYDVKM. CDR3 in amino acids: CASLRLAGAYEQYF. CDR3 bases: TGTGCCAGCTTGCGACTAGCGGGGGCCTACGAGCAGTACTTC.

The chain couples TRBV5-4 to TRBJ2-3; possibly TRBD2 for D (6 bases). CDR3 length equals 15 residues. The germline V gene has CDR1 SGHNT and CDR2 YYREEE (reference sequence). The ends were cut back, 1 base at V and 6 bases at J, with 15 bases in the middle. The CDR3 spells CASSLPDYEVDTQYF. CDR3 nucleotide sequence: TGTGCCAGCAGCTTGCCGGACTACGAAGTCGATACGCAGTATTTT.

The chain links TRBV5-5 to TRBJ2-3; 8 bases are shared with TRBD1. The CDR3 spans 14 residues. The germline gives CDR1 SGHKS, CDR2 YYEKEE (reference sequence). The trim removed 3 bases at V and 3 bases at J, leaving 3 bases unmatched. In nucleotides, the CDR3 is TGTGCCAGCAGCTCCGGACAGGGAACAGATACGCAGTATTTT. Its protein product is CASSSGQGTDTQYF.

The chain uses TRBV2 and TRBJ1-2; 7 bases match TRBD1. The junction had 14 bases not matched to a gene; V was cut back by 8 bases and J by 8 bases. The germline gives CDR1 SNHLY, CDR2 FYNNEI. The CDR3 totals 14 residues. DNA for the CDR3: TGTGCCAGCTACGAGGAGACAGGGAGAGAAGGCTACACCTTC. It is translated as CASYEETGREGYTF.

This clone appeared a single time. The CDR3 sequence: CASSLRTSGQETQYF. The CDR3 DNA sequence: TGTGCCAGCAGCTTGCGGACTAGCGGACAAGAGACCCAGTACTTC. V is TRBV5-4 and J is TRBJ2-5, with 10 bases aligning to TRBD2. The CDR3 has 15 residues. Germline-derived CDR1 and CDR2 are SGHNT and YYREEE (reference sequence). Germline trimming cut 1 base from V and 2 bases from J; bases unmatched to any gene: 2.

This chain links TRBV10-3 with TRBJ2-7, with 8 bases that match TRBD1. The germline V gene encodes CDR1 ENHRY and CDR2 SYGVKD. The CDR3 has 14 residues. J lost 1 base, V lost 8 bases, and 7 bases had no gene match. The CDR3 here is CAISDRGKSYEQYF. CDR3 DNA sequence: TGTGCCATCTCCGACAGGGGAAAGTCCTACGAGCAGTACTTC.

As regards this clone: Likely a read error: the CDR3 ends without its conserved phenylalanine or tryptophan. The DNA is omitted, as the CDR3 cannot be located on it reliably, and the CDR3 follows TCRdb's listing. The gene calls are TRBV6-1 and TRBJ1-1; the table calls TRBD1, which could not be checked here. In germline, CDR1 is MNHNS, CDR2 SASEGT. The CDR3 is 11 amino acids long, termini counted. This CDR3 reads CASSEASTTQI.

This clone was seen a single time. The chain combines TRBV27 with TRBJ1-1; 7 nucleotides match TRBD1. The CDR3 spans 15 residues. CDR1 is MNHEY and CDR2 is SMNVEV in the germline V gene (reference sequence). V lost 6 bases to trimming and J lost 4 bases; unmatched junction nucleotides: 11. This CDR3 is CASSSLTTGITEAFF. CDR3 coding DNA: TGTGCCAGCAGCTCATTGACGACAGGGATCACTGAAGCTTTCTTT.

The chain joins TRBV6-6 to TRBJ2-4; TRBD1 matches 7 bases. Germline CDR1 MNHNY, CDR2 SVGAGI (reference sequence). V was clipped by 7 bases and J by 0 bases; unmatched bases: 9. The CDR3 is made up of 16 amino acids. CDR3 coding DNA: TGTGCCAGCACCGCCTACAGGGGAATAGCCAAAAACATTCAGTACTTC. Protein: CASTAYRGIAKNIQYF.

The chain uses TRBV19 and TRBJ2-5, with TRBD1 as a possible D gene (5 bases). V was trimmed by 6 bases and J by 5 bases, leaving 16 bases between them. There are 14 residues in the CDR3. Germline lookup yields CDR1 LNHDA and CDR2 SQIVND (reference sequence). For the CDR3, the DNA is TGTGCCAGTAGCTCCGCGGCAGGGCTCGAGACCCAGTACTTC. It encodes CASSSAAGLETQYF.

This clone was counted between two and nine times. The J gene is TRBJ1-5, the V gene TRBV5-8; no reliable D call. The CDR3 has 12 amino acids. Per germline, CDR1 SGHTS and CDR2 YDEGEE. V was trimmed by 4 bases and J by 4 bases, leaving 6 bases between them. In DNA, the CDR3 is TGTGCCAGCAGCCCGTCGAATCAGCCCCAGCATTTT. It translates to CASSPSNQPQHF.

This clone has a handful of counts. The gene calls are TRBV4-3 and TRBJ1-2; a weak D match, TRBD1 (6 bases). The CDR3 is 12 amino acids. V was cut by 4 bases and J by 6 bases, with 9 bases left in between. Per the germline V gene, CDR1 is LGHNA and CDR2 is YSLEER. CDR3 DNA: TGCGCCAGCAGCCGGGGGGGCGATGGCTACACCTTC. Its translation: CASSRGGDGYTF.

This chain joins TRBV28 and TRBJ2-1; TRBD1 matches at 9 bases. Germline CDR1 is MDHEN and CDR2 is SYDVKM. Unmatched junction bases numbered 3, after V lost 5 bases and J lost 4 bases. The length of the CDR3 is 14 residues. The CDR3 loop reads CASSPQGAYNEQFF. In nucleotides, the CDR3 is TGTGCCAGCAGTCCACAGGGGGCTTACAATGAGCAGTTCTTC.

V usage is TRBV18 and J usage is TRBJ1-1, with 11 bases aligning to TRBD1. Germline V gene sequence: CDR1 KGHSH, CDR2 LQKENI. J gave up 0 bases and V 6 bases, and 15 bases lay outside the gene matches. This CDR3 is built from 19 residues. The CDR3 sequence is CASSPAGTGGNHMNTEAFF. The CDR3 DNA is TGTGCCAGCTCGCCGGCCGGGACAGGGGGAAATCACATGAACACTGAAGCTTTCTTT.